This T cell receptor beta chain was identified in a study of Graves' ophthalmopathy and Graves' hyperthyroidism. Findings and limits, study-wide: Forecasting of ophthalmopathy progression by the model achieved almost 71% sensitivity and roughly 78% specificity.

As the template, RNA transcripts were used to amplify TCR beta CDR3 regions. Investigators did first-round RT-PCR with HTBI primers, then second-round multiplex PCR. TCRdb analysed the multiplex PCR reads with MiXCR anew, one entry per CDR3 protein. Altogether 170,000 or so distinct CDR3 sequences are present, approximately 40% being singletons, with the ten largest covering around 8.9%. This clonotype was counted ten times or more. Its target is not known. There are 19 residues in the CDR3. V trimming: 3 bases; J trimming: 2 bases; junction bases outside the gene matches: 15. Germline assignment: CDR1 KGHSH and CDR2 LQKENI.

The sequence was obtained from a young man with Graves' ophthalmopathy. The sequencing input was peripheral blood. The chain joins TRBV18 to TRBJ1-5; 8 bases are shared with TRBD1. The CDR3 coding sequence is TGTGCCAGCTCACCGGCCGGACAGGGAAGATCGCTGGGCAATCAGCCCCAGCATTTT. Translating it yields CASSPAGQGRSLGNQPQHF.